Below, 5 T cell receptor beta chains from the same sample are listed, as sequenced in a study of blood T cell repertoires in COVID-19. Only in-frame clones appear in the TCRdb table, and some are missing; sequencing was by immunoSEQ multiplex PCR. The top ten hold 1.3% of the sample, which has about 380,000 clones, around 87% seen once. Material: PBMCs or T cells enriched from blood (not recorded which). These receptors all come from a man aged 25-45 years who had recovered from COVID-19.

The chain links TRBV10-3 to TRBJ1-4; D gene unclear. Germline V gene sequence: CDR1 ENHRY, CDR2 SYGVKD. V was cut by 11 bases and J by 7 bases, with 11 bases left in between. This CDR3 comprises 11 residues. CDR3 DNA sequence: TGTGCCGCCCAAACCGGTGAAAAACTGTTTTTT. This encodes CAAQTGEKLFF.

This sequence joins TRBV3-1 (or the pseudogene TRBV3-2) and TRBJ1-3; D not certain. The CDR3 totals 15 residues. V lost 0 bases to trimming and J lost 0 bases, with 6 bases between them. Germline V gene lookup returns CDR1 LGHDT and CDR2 YNNKEL (reference sequence). The CDR3 sequence is CASSQDPVSGNTIYF. CDR3 sequence (DNA): TGTGCCAGCAGCCAAGATCCTGTCTCTGGAAACACCATATATTTT.

V is TRBV11-2 and J is TRBJ2-4, with a weak D call TRBD1 (6 bases). The germline V and J ends were trimmed by 5 bases and 7 bases, with 18 bases remaining between them. The CDR3 sequence is 15 residues long. Germline V gene lookup returns CDR1 SGHAT and CDR2 FQNNGV. The CDR3 is CASSASTGPGNIQYF. The CDR3 coding sequence is TGTGCCAGCAGCGCCTCGACAGGACCCGGGAACATTCAGTACTTC.

V is TRBV7-2 and J is TRBJ2-2; a weak D match, TRBD1 (5 bases). The V gene lost 2 bases and the J gene lost 4 bases, with 14 bases spanning the gap. Germline V gene lookup returns CDR1 SGHTA and CDR2 FQGNSA. CDR3 length: 16 amino acids. As DNA, the CDR3 is TGTGCCAGCAGCTTACGGACAAGACGAGTCACCGGGGAGCTGTTTTTT. Translated, it gives CASSLRTRRVTGELFF. Looking up the rest from reference TRBV7-2 and TRBJ2-2 gives the full variable domain: GAGVSQSPSNKVTEKGKDVELRCDPISGHTALYWYRQSLGQGLEFLIYFQGNSAPDKSGLPSDRFSAERTGGSVSTLTIQRTQQEDSAVYLCASSLRTRRVTGELFFGEGSRLTVL.

The chain joins TRBV27 to TRBJ1-6; D unresolved. This CDR3 region has 15 residues. Trimming pared 3 bases from V and 6 bases from J, leaving 12 bases between. Germline lookup yields CDR1 MNHEY and CDR2 SMNVEV (reference sequence). Here the CDR3 reads CASSFIESFNSPLHF. The CDR3 coding sequence is TGTGCCAGCAGTTTCATCGAGAGTTTTAATTCACCCCTCCACTTT.